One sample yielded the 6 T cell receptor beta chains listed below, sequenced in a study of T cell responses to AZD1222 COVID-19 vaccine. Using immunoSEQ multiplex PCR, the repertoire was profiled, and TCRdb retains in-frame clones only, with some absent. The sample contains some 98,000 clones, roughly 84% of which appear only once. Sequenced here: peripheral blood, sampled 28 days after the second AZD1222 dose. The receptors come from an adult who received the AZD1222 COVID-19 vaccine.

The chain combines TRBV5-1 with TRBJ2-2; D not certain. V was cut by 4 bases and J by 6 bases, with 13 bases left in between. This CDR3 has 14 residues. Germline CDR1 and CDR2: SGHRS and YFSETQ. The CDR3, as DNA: TGCGCCAGCAGCCCGGAGTCGGTCGCCGGGGAGCTGTTTTTT. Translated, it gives CASSPESVAGELFF.

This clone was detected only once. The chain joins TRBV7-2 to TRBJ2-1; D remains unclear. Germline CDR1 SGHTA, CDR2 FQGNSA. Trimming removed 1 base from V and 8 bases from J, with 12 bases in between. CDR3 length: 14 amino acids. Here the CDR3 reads CASSLGVKSDEQFF. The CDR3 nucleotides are TGTGCCAGCAGCTTAGGGGTCAAATCGGATGAGCAGTTCTTC.

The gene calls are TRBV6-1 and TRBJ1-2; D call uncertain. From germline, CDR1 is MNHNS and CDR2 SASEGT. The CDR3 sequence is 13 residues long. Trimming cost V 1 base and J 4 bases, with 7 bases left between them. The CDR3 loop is CASSEGRLYGYTF. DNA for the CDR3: TGTGCCAGCAGTGAAGGCCGACTCTATGGCTACACCTTC.

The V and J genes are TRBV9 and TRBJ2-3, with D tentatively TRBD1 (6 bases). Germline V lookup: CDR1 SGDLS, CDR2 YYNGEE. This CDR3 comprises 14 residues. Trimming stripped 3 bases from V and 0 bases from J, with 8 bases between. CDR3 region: CASSGQVSTDTQYF. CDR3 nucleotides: TGTGCCAGCAGCGGACAGGTTAGCACAGATACGCAGTATTTT.

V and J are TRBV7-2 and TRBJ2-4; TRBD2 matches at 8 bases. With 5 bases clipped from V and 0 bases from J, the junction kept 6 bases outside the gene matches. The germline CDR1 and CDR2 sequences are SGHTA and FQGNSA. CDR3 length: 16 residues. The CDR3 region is CASSPTSGLAKNIQYF. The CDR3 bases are TGTGCCAGCAGCCCTACTAGCGGTCTAGCCAAAAACATTCAGTACTTC.

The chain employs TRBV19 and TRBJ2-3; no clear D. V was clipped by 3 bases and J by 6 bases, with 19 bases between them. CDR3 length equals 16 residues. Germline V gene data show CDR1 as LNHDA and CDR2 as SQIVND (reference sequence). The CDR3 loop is CASSIRPPPRWDTQYF. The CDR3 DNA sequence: TGTGCCAGTAGTATTCGTCCTCCTCCAAGGTGGGATACGCAGTATTTT. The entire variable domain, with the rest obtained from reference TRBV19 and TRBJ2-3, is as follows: DGGITQSPKYLFRKEGQNVTLSCEQNLNHDAMYWYRQDPGQGLRLIYYSQIVNDFQKGDIAEGYSVSREKKESFPLTVTSAQKNPTAFYLCASSIRPPPRWDTQYFGPGTRLTVL.